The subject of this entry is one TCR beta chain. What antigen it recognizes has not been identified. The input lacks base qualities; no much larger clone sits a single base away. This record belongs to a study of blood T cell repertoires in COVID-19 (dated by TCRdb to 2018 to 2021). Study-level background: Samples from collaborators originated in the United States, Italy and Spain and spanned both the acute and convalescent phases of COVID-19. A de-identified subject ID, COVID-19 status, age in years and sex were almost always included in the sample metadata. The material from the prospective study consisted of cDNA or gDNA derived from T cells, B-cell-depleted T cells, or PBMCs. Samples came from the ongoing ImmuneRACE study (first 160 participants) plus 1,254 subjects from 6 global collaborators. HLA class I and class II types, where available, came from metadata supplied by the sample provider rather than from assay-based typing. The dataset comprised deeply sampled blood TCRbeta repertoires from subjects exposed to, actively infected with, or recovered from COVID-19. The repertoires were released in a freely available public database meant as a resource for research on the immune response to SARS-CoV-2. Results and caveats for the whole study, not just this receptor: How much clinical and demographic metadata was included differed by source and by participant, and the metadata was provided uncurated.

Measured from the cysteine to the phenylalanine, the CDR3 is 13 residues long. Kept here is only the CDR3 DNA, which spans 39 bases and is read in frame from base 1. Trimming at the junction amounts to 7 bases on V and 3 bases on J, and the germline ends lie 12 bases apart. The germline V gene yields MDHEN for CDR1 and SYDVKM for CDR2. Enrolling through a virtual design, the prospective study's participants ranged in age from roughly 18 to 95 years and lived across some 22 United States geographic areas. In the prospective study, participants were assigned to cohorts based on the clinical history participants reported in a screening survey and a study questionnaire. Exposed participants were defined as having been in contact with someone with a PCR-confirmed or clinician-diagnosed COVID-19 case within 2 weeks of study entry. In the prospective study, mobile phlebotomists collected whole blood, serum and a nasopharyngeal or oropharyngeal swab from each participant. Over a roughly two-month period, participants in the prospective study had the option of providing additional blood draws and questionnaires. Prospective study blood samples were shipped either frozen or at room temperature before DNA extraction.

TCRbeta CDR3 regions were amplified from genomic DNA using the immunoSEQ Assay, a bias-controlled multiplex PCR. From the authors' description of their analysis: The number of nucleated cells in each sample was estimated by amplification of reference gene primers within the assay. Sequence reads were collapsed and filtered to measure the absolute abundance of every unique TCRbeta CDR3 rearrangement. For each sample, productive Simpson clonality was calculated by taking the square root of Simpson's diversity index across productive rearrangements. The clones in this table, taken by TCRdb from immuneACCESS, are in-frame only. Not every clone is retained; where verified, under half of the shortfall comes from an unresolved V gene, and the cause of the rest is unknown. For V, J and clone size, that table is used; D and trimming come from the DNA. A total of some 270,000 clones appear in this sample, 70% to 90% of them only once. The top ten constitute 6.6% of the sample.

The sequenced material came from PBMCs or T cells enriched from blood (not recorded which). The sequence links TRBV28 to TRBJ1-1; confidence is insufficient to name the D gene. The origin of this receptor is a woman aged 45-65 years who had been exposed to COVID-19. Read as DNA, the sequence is TGTGCCAGCACTAGCACAGCTTACACTGAAGCTTTCTTT. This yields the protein CASTSTAYTEAFF. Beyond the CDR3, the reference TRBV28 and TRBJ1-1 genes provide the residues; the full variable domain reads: DVKVTQSSRYLVKRTGEKVFLECVQDMDHENMFWYRQDPGLGLRLIYFSYDVKMKEKGDIPEGYSVSREKKERFSLILESASTNQTSMYLCASTSTAYTEAFFGQGTRLTVV.